This T cell receptor (beta chain) was obtained from a study of Ad26.COV2.S vaccination and SARS-CoV-2 variants. Study-level information: Each vaccinee took Ad26.COV2.S intramuscularly, once or twice 56 days apart. The study, taken as a whole, reports: Possible underestimation of total T cell responses by the TCR breadth and depth analyses was noted.

Treatment noted: roughly 19 received Ad26.COV2.S at low or high dose, single or two shots; five or six received placebo; per-sample allocation not given. Following the first vaccine or placebo injection, samples were taken on day 63. Repertoires were generated with immunoSEQ multiplex PCR, while TCRdb's copy carries only in-frame clones and drops some. The sample has fewer than 600,000 clones, roughly 87% seen once. Germline lookup yields CDR1 SGHVS and CDR2 FQNEAQ. The CDR3 is 16 amino acids. Trimming took 1 base from V and 7 from J, leaving 17 bases between them. Concerning this clone: The antigen is unknown.

The sequence derives from a person between 18 and 65 years old who received the Ad26.COV2.S COVID-19 vaccine or a placebo. The sequencing used peripheral blood, collected in a trial of Ad26.COV2.S vaccine versus placebo. The chain joins TRBV7-8 to TRBJ1-5; D gene unclear. Written as DNA, the CDR3 is TGTGCCAGCAGCTTAGTGCCCCCAGGTTCAAAGCAGCCCCAGCATTTT. Translation: CASSLVPPGSKQPQHF.